The 17 T cell receptor beta chains reported below all come from one sample, sequenced in a study of cytomegalovirus exposure and HLA in healthy donors. The PCR ran on 60 Vbeta and 13 Jbeta primers. Method: immunoSEQ multiplex PCR; TCRdb's copy keeps in-frame clones and lacks some. The sample consists of over 150,000 clones, approximately 76% of them appearing once. Sequenced: PBMCs. The source is a man aged 55 to 70 in good health and CMV-seronegative.

The chain recombines TRBV28 with TRBJ1-3, with 9 positions matching TRBD1. Germline values: CDR1 MDHEN, CDR2 SYDVKM. With V trimmed by 5 bases and J by 5 bases, 7 bases remained unmatched. CDR3 length: 15 amino acids. The CDR3 DNA reads as TGTGCCAGCAGTGGGGGACAGGGTTCGAGAAACACCATATATTTT. It codes for CASSGGQGSRNTIYF.

The rearrangement joins TRBV10-3 to TRBJ1-1; possible D gene TRBD1, 6 bases. This CDR3 is built from 14 residues. Germline CDR1 reads ENHRY; CDR2 reads SYGVKD. Between the trimmed V and J ends, which lost 6 bases and 1 base, there was a span of 12 bases. The CDR3 loop is CAIRLQGANTEAFF. The CDR3 DNA is TGTGCCATCAGATTACAGGGCGCGAACACTGAAGCTTTCTTT.

The chain combines TRBV9 with TRBJ2-7; no definite D call. Germline CDR1 and CDR2: SGDLS and YYNGEE. V lost 3 bases to trimming and J lost 0 bases, with 7 bases between them. The CDR3 totals 13 residues. The CDR3 DNA is TGTGCCAGCAGCGGCGCGGTCTCCTACGAGCAGTACTTC. Encoded protein: CASSGAVSYEQYF.

This chain joins TRBV11-3 and TRBJ2-1; 7 nucleotides line up with TRBD2. Germline V gene data show CDR1 as SGHNT and CDR2 as YENEEA. V was pared by 1 base and J by 4 bases, with 7 bases of the junction left unmatched. CDR3 length: 16 residues. CDR3 region: CASSLGASGSYNEQFF. Here the CDR3 DNA reads TGTGCCAGCAGCTTAGGGGCTAGCGGTTCGTACAATGAGCAGTTCTTC.

This chain links TRBV19 with TRBJ1-5; D is unclear. V lost 4 bases and J 5 bases, leaving 9 bases between the germline ends. This CDR3 comprises 13 residues. Germline CDR1 is LNHDA and CDR2 is SQIVND (reference sequence). The CDR3 DNA reads TGTGCCAGTAGTACCCTTAATTATCAGCCCCAGCATTTT. Amino acids: CASSTLNYQPQHF.

A single count supports this clone. The chain joins TRBV7-8 to TRBJ1-5; weak D call: TRBD1 (5 bases). The germline V and J ends were trimmed by 1 base and 0 bases, with 16 bases remaining between them. This CDR3 is built from 18 residues. Germline assignment: CDR1 SGHVS and CDR2 FQNEAQ. The CDR3 region has the DNA TGTGCCAGCAGCTTAGGGACGCCCGGGGGTCATAGCAATCAGCCCCAGCATTTT. This codes for CASSLGTPGGHSNQPQHF.

V usage is TRBV15 and J usage is TRBJ2-7; D gene unclear. Germline V gene data show CDR1 as LNHNV and CDR2 as YYDKDF (reference sequence). Trimming stripped 0 bases from V and 4 bases from J, with 13 bases between. This CDR3 is built from 15 residues. For the CDR3, the DNA is TGTGCCACCAGCAGAGATGCAGCGTTACGATACGAGCAGTACTTC. It encodes CATSRDAALRYEQYF. The whole variable domain, remainder taken from reference TRBV15 and TRBJ2-7, is DAMVIQNPRYQVTQFGKPVTLSCSQTLNHNVMYWYQQKSSQAPKLLFHYYDKDFNNEADTPDNFQSRRPNTSFCFLDIRSPGLGDTAMYLCATSRDAALRYEQYFGPGTRLTVT.

This clone came up once. The chain is built from TRBV7-9 and TRBJ1-2; D ambiguous. The germline V gene has CDR1 SEHNR and CDR2 FQNEAQ (reference sequence). The CDR3 is 10 amino acids. The CDR3 region has the DNA TGTTCCCTCGGAGGTCATGGCTACACCTTC. It specifies CSLGGHGYTF.

This clone was seen a single time. The chain combines TRBV5-5 with TRBJ2-7, with D maybe TRBD1 (6 bases). The CDR3 consists of 14 residues. V was clipped by 3 bases and J by 3 bases, with 13 bases between them. Germline CDR1 and CDR2: SGHKS and YYEKEE (reference sequence). The CDR3 here is CASSSGTQNYEQYF. CDR3 nucleotides: TGTGCCAGCAGCTCGGGGACACAAAACTACGAGCAGTACTTC.

The chain couples TRBV19 to TRBJ2-4; perhaps TRBD1 as D (8 bases). The CDR3 extends over 16 amino acids. The germline V gene encodes CDR1 LNHDA and CDR2 SQIVND (reference sequence). Trimming took 4 bases from V and 2 from J, leaving 15 bases between them. The CDR3 DNA reads TGTGCCAGTAGTACTGGACAGGGAGGGACCAAAAACATTCAGTACTTC. Translated, it gives CASSTGQGGTKNIQYF.

The chain employs TRBV9 and TRBJ2-7; TRBD2 matches 11 bases. This CDR3 contains 15 residues. CDR1 and CDR2 (germline): SGDLS, YYNGEE. V shed 3 bases and J 3 bases; nucleotides not matched to a gene: 5. The CDR3: CASSAGTSGNYEQYF. CDR3 DNA: TGTGCCAGCAGCGCAGGGACTAGCGGTAACTACGAGCAGTACTTC.

This chain links TRBV5-1 with TRBJ2-5; 8 nucleotides agree with TRBD1. Germline V CDR1 and CDR2: SGHRS, YFSETQ. J was trimmed by 0 bases and V by 4 bases; bases with no gene match: 11. This CDR3 spans 17 amino acids. CDR3 region: CASSRTYRGENQETQYF. Here the CDR3 DNA reads TGCGCCAGCAGCCGAACATACAGGGGGGAAAACCAAGAGACCCAGTACTTC. Full variable domain (rest looked up from reference TRBV5-1 and TRBJ2-5): KAGVTQTPRYLIKTRGQQVTLSCSPISGHRSVSWYQQTPGQGLQFLFEYFSETQRNKGNFPGRFSGRQFSNSRSEMNVSTLELGDSALYLCASSRTYRGENQETQYFGPGTRLLVL.

This clone was recorded a few times. The chain employs TRBV5-4 and TRBJ1-4; a possible D gene is TRBD1 (5 bases). CDR1 and CDR2 (germline): SGHNT, YYREEE (reference sequence). Trimming pared 2 bases from V and 8 bases from J, leaving 10 bases between. The CDR3 length is 13 residues. As DNA, the CDR3 is TGTGCCAGCAGCTTAGGGGTAGGGGAAAAACTGTTTTTT. Residues: CASSLGVGEKLFF. Based on the CDR3 plus reference TRBV5-4 and TRBJ1-4, the full variable domain is ETGVTQSPTHLIKTRGQQVTLRCSSQSGHNTVSWYQQALGQGPQFIFQYYREEENGRGNFPPRFSGLQFPNYSSELNVNALELDDSALYLCASSLGVGEKLFFGSGTQLSVL.

The CDR3 bases are TGCGCCAGCAGCCCGGGGACAGGGGACGAGCAGTACTTC. Protein sequence: CASSPGTGDEQYF. This chain links TRBV10-1 with TRBJ2-5; the match to TRBD1 covers 10 bases. The DNA end favors TRBJ2-7, so the J call may be wrong. Germline assignment: CDR1 WNHNN and CDR2 SYGVQD (reference sequence). The CDR3 contains 13 residues.

The CDR3 loop reads CASSPGGTTVTVEQFF. The CDR3 DNA follows: TGTGCCAGCTCACCAGGGGGGACTACTGTCACCGTGGAGCAGTTCTTC. The J gene is TRBJ2-1, the V gene TRBV18; 7 bases map to TRBD2. J lost 10 bases, V lost 2 bases, and 14 bases had no gene match. This CDR3 comprises 16 residues. The V gene's germline CDR1 is KGHSH and CDR2 LQKENI.

This chain connects TRBV27 to TRBJ1-2, with TRBD1 identical over 8 bases. Germline CDR1 MNHEY, CDR2 SMNVEV (reference sequence). V lost 7 bases to trimming and J lost 7 bases; unmatched junction nucleotides: 8. The CDR3 is 13 residues long. The CDR3, as DNA: TGTGCCAGCAAAATGGACAGGGTAACTGGCTACACCTTC. Translating it yields CASKMDRVTGYTF.

A single count supports this clone. The rearrangement joins TRBV19 to TRBJ2-1; D is perhaps TRBD1 (5 bases). CDR1 and CDR2 from the germline V gene are LNHDA and SQIVND (reference sequence). V was shortened by 6 bases and J by 10 bases, with 13 bases between the two germline ends. The CDR3 covers 12 residues. Written as DNA, the CDR3 is TGTGCCAGTAGCCCTTCAGGGTTAGAGCAGTTCTTC. This sequence encodes CASSPSGLEQFF.